In this sample, the clone carrying this TCR beta chain turned up many times. The antigen remains undetermined. The sample is drawn from a study of T cells in Graves' hyperthyroidism and ophthalmopathy. Study-level findings and limits: Using 13 V-J features, a model discriminated ophthalmopathy from stable hyperthyroidism. Most thyroid clonotypes expanded above 0.001 were also detected in blood. Before onset, by a median of approximately 6.8 months, the model predicted ophthalmopathy.

RNA transcripts gave rise to amplified TCR beta CDR3 regions. HTBI primers drove first-round RT-PCR of the TCR CDR3. TCRdb analysed the multiplex PCR reads with MiXCR anew, one entry per CDR3 protein. The repertoire includes 310,000 or so distinct CDR3 sequences, 17% of them detected once, and about 51% sits in the top ten. The source of this sequence is a woman in her fifties or sixties with Graves' ophthalmopathy. The sample comprised blood.

CDR3 sequence: CASSPHARSYNEQFF. The CDR3 DNA reads as TGTGCCAGCAGCCCCCACGCCCGCTCCTACAATGAGCAGTTCTTC. The V and J genes are TRBV11-2 and TRBJ2-1; D gene ambiguous. The CDR3 spans 15 residues. With 5 bases removed from V and 0 bases from J, the gap between germline ends came to 11 bases. Germline V lookup: CDR1 SGHAT, CDR2 FQNNGV.